The rows below give T cell receptor beta chains drawn from one sample of a study of T cell repertoires in cytomegalovirus infection. TCRdb ran MiXCR on the reads and lists one entry per CDR3 protein. The sample has around 210,000 distinct CDR3 sequences; about 7% are singletons. Material: PBMCs. These receptors were taken from a human donor in good health (CMV status not recorded). Some clones in this sample may be carry-over from other donors' samples. Each CDR3 is given with its conserved first and last residue. D genes are given only for firm matches. Part of the rows lack a size; the others show once, few, many or a class for expanded clones.

v_call,j_call,clone_size,d_call,cdr3_nt,cdr3_aa
TRBV7-2,TRBJ2-5,many,.,TGTGCCAGCAGCCTAGGGGCAGGGGGGGAGACCCAGTACTTC,CASSLGAGGETQYF
TRBV4-1,TRBJ2-1,many,TRBD2,TGCGCCAGCAGCCGGGGGCTAGCGGGGGGGCCTAGCAATGAGCAGTTCTTC,CASSRGLAGGPSNEQFF
TRBV7-9,TRBJ1-1,many,.,TGTGCCAGCAGCTTAGCGCTCGGGGTATCCATGAACACTGAAGCTTTCTTT,CASSLALGVSMNTEAFF
TRBV5-6,TRBJ1-1,many,.,TGTGCCAGCAGCAGGGAATGGACTGAAGCTTTCTTT,CASSREWTEAFF
TRBV6-2/TRBV6-3,TRBJ2-7,many,TRBD1,TGTGCCAGCAGTTCCCTTGGACAGGGGCGCACTTACGAGCAGTACTTC,CASSSLGQGRTYEQYF
TRBV6-2/TRBV6-3,TRBJ1-1,many,TRBD1,TGTGCCAGCAACGAACAGGGGACTGAAGCTTTCTTT,CASNEQGTEAFF
TRBV14,TRBJ1-4,many,TRBD1,TGTGCCAGCAGCCCTTTACAGGGGATAGCAACTAATGAAAAACTGTTTTTT,CASSPLQGIATNEKLFF
TRBV10-2,TRBJ1-1,many,TRBD1,TGCGCCAGCAGTGTCGGGACAGGTGGTCGGGCTTTCTTT,CASSVGTGGRAFF
TRBV9,TRBJ1-2,many,.,TGTGCCAGCAGCGTACCGGGCCGAGAGGGATCAAGTGGCTACACCTTC,CASSVPGREGSSGYTF
TRBV29-1,TRBJ2-7,many,.,TGCAGCGGCGCCTCCGGAAGGGACGAGCAGTACTTC,CSGASGRDEQYF
TRBV28,TRBJ2-1,many,.,TGTGCCAGCAGCTCCGATGGGCGTGTGATCAATGAGCAGTTCTTC,CASSSDGRVINEQFF
TRBV14,TRBJ2-2,few,TRBD2,TGTGCCAGCAGCCTGCTGCTAGCGGGGACCGGGGAGCTGTTTTTT,CASSLLLAGTGELFF
TRBV19,TRBJ1-1,many,.,TGTGCCAGTAGTGACAAAGCGAGGGGCATGAACACTGAAGCTTTCTTT,CASSDKARGMNTEAFF
TRBV7-3,TRBJ1-1,many,.,TGTGCCAGCAGCTCTAGGCGGAACACTGAAGCTTTCTTT,CASSSRRNTEAFF
TRBV6-2/TRBV6-3,TRBJ2-3,many,TRBD1,TGTGCCAGCAGTTTTCCCGGGACAGGGGCAGATACGCAGTATTTT,CASSFPGTGADTQYF
TRBV6-2/TRBV6-3,TRBJ1-5,many,.,TGTGCCAGCAGTCCCCAGGGCCAAGGGGGTCAGCCCCAGCATTTT,CASSPQGQGGQPQHF
TRBV7-2,TRBJ1-5,many,TRBD1,TGTGCCAGCAGCCTGACAGGGGCGAGCCAGCCCCAGCATTTT,CASSLTGASQPQHF
TRBV7-2,TRBJ2-5,many,.,TGTGCCAGCAGCTTAGAAGGCGGGGAGGAGACCCAGTACTTC,CASSLEGGEETQYF
TRBV9,TRBJ1-2,many,TRBD1,TGTGCCAGCAGCGTAGACCCAGGGGACAGTCGAGATGGCTACACCTTC,CASSVDPGDSRDGYTF
TRBV6-2/TRBV6-3,TRBJ2-2,many,.,TGTGCCAGCAGTTACCGATGGGCAGTGGAGCTGTTTTTT,CASSYRWAVELFF
TRBV10-3,TRBJ2-5,many,TRBD1,TGTGCCATCAGTCGACAGGGGATGGGGGAGACCCAGTACTTC,CAISRQGMGETQYF
TRBV19,TRBJ1-3,.,TRBD1,TGTGCCAGTAGATCGTACAGGGGGGAATCTGGAAACACCATATATTTT,CASRSYRGESGNTIYF
TRBV28,TRBJ1-4,many,.,TGTGCCAGCAGTGGAGACCCAGGGAGTGAAAAACTGTTTTTT,CASSGDPGSEKLFF
TRBV11-2,TRBJ1-4,many,TRBD1,TGTGCCAGCAGCTCCGGGACAGGGTATGAAGGAAAACTGTTTTTT,CASSSGTGYEGKLFF
TRBV19,TRBJ1-5,many,.,TGTGCCAGTAGTATAGAGGCAGGAGACGAGCATTTT,CASSIEAGDEHF
TRBV12-5,TRBJ1-5,many,.,TGTGCTAGCGCGAGCGGGACATCCGAATATAGCAATCAGCCCCAGCATTTT,CASASGTSEYSNQPQHF
TRBV20-1,TRBJ2-2,few,TRBD1,TGCAGTGCTAGACCCGGGACAGCCACCGGGGAGCTGTTTTTT,CSARPGTATGELFF